The 6 T cell receptor beta chains given below trace back to one sample, sequenced in a study of shared clonotypes between healthy human individuals. Repertoires were generated with immunoSEQ multiplex PCR, while TCRdb's copy carries only in-frame clones and drops some. The sample records 90,000 to 150,000 clones, 68% being singletons. The sequenced material came from memory CD8+ T cells sorted from blood. Sample subset: CD45RO+ cells pooled with CCR7-negative TemRA cells. These receptors all come from a woman in her twenties or thirties in good health.

This clone has more than one count but fewer than ten. The genes are TRBV29-1 and TRBJ1-2, with D possibly being TRBD1 (5 bases). V was pared by 4 bases and J by 3 bases, with 6 bases between. The CDR3 extends over 11 amino acids. Germline CDR1 and CDR2: SQVTM and ANQGSEA. The CDR3 sequence: CSVVGDYGYTF. In DNA, the CDR3 is TGCAGCGTTGTGGGGGACTATGGCTACACCTTC. Based on the CDR3 plus reference TRBV29-1 and TRBJ1-2, the full variable domain is SAVISQKPSRDICQRGTSLTIQCQVDSQVTMMFWYRQQPGQSLTLIATANQGSEATYESGFVIDKFPISRPNLTFSTLTVSNMSPEDSSIYLCSVVGDYGYTFGSGTRLTVV.

The chain joins TRBV15 to TRBJ2-2; perhaps TRBD2 as D (5 bases). The CDR3 has 18 amino acids. V dropped 0 bases and J dropped 5 bases, with 19 bases sitting between them. The germline gives CDR1 LNHNV, CDR2 YYDKDF (reference sequence). The CDR3 nucleotides are TGTGCCACCAGCAGAGATTTGGAGAGGCCAGCGGAGACCGGGGAGCTGTTTTTT. This gives the protein CATSRDLERPAETGELFF. The complete variable domain, with remaining parts taken from reference TRBV15 and TRBJ2-2, reads DAMVIQNPRYQVTQFGKPVTLSCSQTLNHNVMYWYQQKSSQAPKLLFHYYDKDFNNEADTPDNFQSRRPNTSFCFLDIRSPGLGDTAMYLCATSRDLERPAETGELFFGEGSRLTVL.

The chain employs TRBV28 and TRBJ2-1, with 7 bases matching TRBD2. Per germline, CDR1 MDHEN and CDR2 SYDVKM. This CDR3 region has 12 residues. With 8 bases clipped from V and 7 bases from J, the junction kept 5 bases outside the gene matches. CDR3 sequence (DNA): TGTGCCAGCCGCGATAGCGGGAATGAGCAGTTCTTC. It encodes CASRDSGNEQFF.

V usage is TRBV10-3 and J usage is TRBJ2-3; the match to TRBD2 covers 9 bases. The J segment lost 2 bases and the V segment lost 3 bases, leaving 9 bases of the junction unmatched. Germline-derived CDR1 and CDR2 are ENHRY and SYGVKD. This CDR3 has 17 amino acids. Here the CDR3 reads CAISERDSGRDTDTQYF. CDR3 nucleotide sequence: TGTGCCATCAGTGAACGTGATAGCGGGAGAGACACAGATACGCAGTATTTT.

This clone was seen at least ten times. The chain carries TRBV28 and TRBJ2-5; D may be TRBD1 or TRBD2 (5 bases each). Germline V gives CDR1 MDHEN, CDR2 SYDVKM. The CDR3 totals 15 residues. With 8 bases removed from V and 6 bases from J, the gap between germline ends came to 22 bases. CDR3 loop: CASGRGRDPLQTQYF. In DNA, the CDR3 is TGTGCCAGCGGACGAGGCAGGGACCCCCTCCAGACCCAGTACTTC.

The chain joins TRBV30 to TRBJ2-3; 7 positions agree with TRBD1. Trimming removed 1 base from V and 3 bases from J; junction bases left unmatched: 10. This CDR3 is built from 16 residues. Germline V gives CDR1 GTSNPN, CDR2 SVGIG (reference sequence). The CDR3 DNA sequence: TGTGCCTGGAGTGCCTACAGGGGAATTAGGACAGATACGCAGTATTTT. The encoded protein is CAWSAYRGIRTDTQYF.